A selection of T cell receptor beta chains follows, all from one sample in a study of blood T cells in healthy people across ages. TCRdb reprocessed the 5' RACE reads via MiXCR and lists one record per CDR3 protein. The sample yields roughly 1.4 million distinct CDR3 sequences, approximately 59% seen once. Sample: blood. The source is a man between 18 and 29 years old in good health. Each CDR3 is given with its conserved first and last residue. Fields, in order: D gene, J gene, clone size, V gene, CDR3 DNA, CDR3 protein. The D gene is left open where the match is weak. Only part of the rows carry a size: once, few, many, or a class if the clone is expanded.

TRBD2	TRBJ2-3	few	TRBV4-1	TGCGCCAGCCGATTCGGACTAGCGGGCACAGATACGCAGTATTTT	CASRFGLAGTDTQYF
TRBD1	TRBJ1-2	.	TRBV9	TGTGCCAGCAGCGAAGGACAGGAGGGCCACACCTTC	CASSEGQEGHTF
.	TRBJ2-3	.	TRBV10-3	TGTGCCATCAGTGATCCAGGACGCACAGATACGCAGTATTTT	CAISDPGRTDTQYF
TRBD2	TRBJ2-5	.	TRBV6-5	TGTGCCAGCAGTGCGACTAGCGGGGAAGAGACCCAGTACTTC	CASSATSGEETQYF
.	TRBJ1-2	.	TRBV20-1	TGCAGTGCTAGATCCTTGGACAGTCAGGCGGCTTCCTATGGCTACACCTTC	CSARSLDSQAASYGYTF
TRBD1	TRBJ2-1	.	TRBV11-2	TGTGCCAGCAGCTCTCGACAGGGGGGCTACAATGAGCAGTTCTTC	CASSSRQGGYNEQFF
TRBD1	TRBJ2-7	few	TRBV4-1	TGCGCCAGCAGCCAAGGACAGGGGCACCTCTGGGAGCAGTACTTC	CASSQGQGHLWEQYF
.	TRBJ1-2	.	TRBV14	TGTGCCAGCAGCCAAGATACAGTGAGCTATGGCTACACCTTC	CASSQDTVSYGYTF
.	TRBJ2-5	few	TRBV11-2	TGTGCCAGCAGCTTGTCGTCCGGGGGCCATGAGACCCAGTACTTC	CASSLSSGGHETQYF
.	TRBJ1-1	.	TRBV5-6	TGTGCCAGCAGCTCCGGGGCGCTTTTAGGGGCTGAAGCTTTCTTT	CASSSGALLGAEAFF
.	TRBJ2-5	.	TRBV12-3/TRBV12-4	TGTGCCAGCAGACGGTGGTGGGAAGGCGGAGAGACCCAGTACTTC	CASRRWWEGGETQYF
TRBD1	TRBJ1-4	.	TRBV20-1	TGCAGTGCTAGAGATCTCCGACAGGGAACTGAAGAAAAACTGTTTTTT	CSARDLRQGTEEKLFF
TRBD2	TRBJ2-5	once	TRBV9	TGCGCCAGCAGCCAACGGGAGGCCACGTTGAATGAGCAGTACTTC	CASSQREATLNEQYF
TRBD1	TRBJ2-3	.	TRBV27	TGTGCCAGCAGTCCACTACTCCGGGACAGTAGCACAGATACGCAGTATTTT	CASSPLLRDSSTDTQYF
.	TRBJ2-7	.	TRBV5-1	TGCGCCAGCAGCCCGGCTGAGGCATTCAGCTCCTACGAGCAGTACTTC	CASSPAEAFSSYEQYF
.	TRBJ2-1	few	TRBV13	TGTGCCAGCAGCACCGGGACACCCGCCTACAATGAGCAGTTCTTC	CASSTGTPAYNEQFF
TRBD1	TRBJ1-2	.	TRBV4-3	TGCGCCAGCAGCCAGGACAGGGACGGCTATGGCTACACCTTC	CASSQDRDGYGYTF
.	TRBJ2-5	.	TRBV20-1	TGCAGCCGATCTCGGGGGTCCCGGCAAGAGACCCAGTACTTC	CSRSRGSRQETQYF
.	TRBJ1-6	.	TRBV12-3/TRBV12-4	TGTGCCAGCACCCCCGGGGGGGTTAGCTCACCCCTCCACTTT	CASTPGGVSSPLHF
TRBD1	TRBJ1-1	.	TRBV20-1	TGCAGTGCCCCGACCGTGGGACAGCTAAACACTGAAGCTTTCTTT	CSAPTVGQLNTEAFF
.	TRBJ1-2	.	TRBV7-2	TGTGCCAGCAGCTTATATAACGACTATGGCTACACCTTC	CASSLYNDYGYTF
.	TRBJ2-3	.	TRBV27	TGTGCCAGCAGACACCCACGAGCGGCTGTCACAGATACGCAGTATTTT	CASRHPRAAVTDTQYF
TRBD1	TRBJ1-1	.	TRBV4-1	TGCGCCAGCAGCCAAGATGTCAATCAGGGGGTCACTGAAGCTTTCTTT	CASSQDVNQGVTEAFF
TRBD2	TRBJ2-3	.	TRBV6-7	TGTGCCAGCAGTTACTATGTGACTAGCGGGAGCACAGATACGCAGTATTTT	CASSYYVTSGSTDTQYF
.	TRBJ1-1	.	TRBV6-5	TGTGCCAGCAGTGATCGTAGGGCAACTGAAGCTTTCTTT	CASSDRRATEAFF
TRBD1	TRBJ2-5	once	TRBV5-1	TGCGCCAGCAGCTTGTACGGGACAGCCGAAGAGACCCAGTACTTC	CASSLYGTAEETQYF
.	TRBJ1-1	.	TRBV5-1	TGCGCCAGCAGCTTGGATGGTTCGGATATGAACACTGAAGCTTTCTTT	CASSLDGSDMNTEAFF
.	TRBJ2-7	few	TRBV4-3	TGCGCCAGCAGCCAAGGAACGGGAAATTACTACGAGCAGTACTTC	CASSQGTGNYYEQYF
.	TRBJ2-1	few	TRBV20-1	TGCAGTGTTAGGACACCCCGAAGCTCCTACAATGAGCAGTTCTTC	CSVRTPRSSYNEQFF
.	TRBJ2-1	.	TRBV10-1	TGCGCCAGCAGTGGGACTTTACACAATGAGCAGTTCTTC	CASSGTLHNEQFF
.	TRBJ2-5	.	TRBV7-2	TGTGCCAGCAGCTTACCGGCAGGGAAGTACCAAGAGACCCAGTACTTC	CASSLPAGKYQETQYF
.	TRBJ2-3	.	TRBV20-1	TGCAGTGCTAGCCCAAGGAGGGATACGCAGTATTTT	CSASPRRDTQYF
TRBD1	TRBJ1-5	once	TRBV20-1	TGCAGTGCTCAACAAGACAGGGCGCCTTGGGATCAGCCCCAGCATTTT	CSAQQDRAPWDQPQHF
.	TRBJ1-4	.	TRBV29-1	TGCAGCGTGATGACCGGGGGGGGAGATGAAAAACTGTTTTTT	CSVMTGGGDEKLFF
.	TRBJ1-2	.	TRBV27	TGTGCCAGCAGTTTAAAGGGCAGGGGAATCGATGGCTACACCTTC	CASSLKGRGIDGYTF
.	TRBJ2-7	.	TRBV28	TGTGCCAGCAGTCCCCCTGGGTGGAACTCCTACGAGCAGTACTTC	CASSPPGWNSYEQYF